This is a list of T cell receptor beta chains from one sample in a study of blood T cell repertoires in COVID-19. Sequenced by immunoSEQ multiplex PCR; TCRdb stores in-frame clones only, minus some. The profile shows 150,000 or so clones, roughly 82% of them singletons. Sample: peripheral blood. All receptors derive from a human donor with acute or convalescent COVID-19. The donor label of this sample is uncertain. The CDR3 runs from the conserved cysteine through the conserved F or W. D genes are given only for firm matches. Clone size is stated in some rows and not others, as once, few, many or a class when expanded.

TGTGCCAGCAGCTTAGGAAGGGAGGTCGAGCAGTACTTC | CASSLGREVEQYF | TRBV5-5 | - | TRBJ2-7 | -
TGTGCCAGTAGTACAGAGACAGTCTTCTATGGCTACACCTTC | CASSTETVFYGYTF | TRBV19 | few | TRBJ1-2 | -
TGTGCCAGCAGCCGACAGGGGGCTAACTATGGCTACACCTTC | CASSRQGANYGYTF | TRBV2 | few | TRBJ1-2 | TRBD1
TGTGCCAGCAGCTTGGTGGCGGGAACCACACACACAGATACGCAGTATTTT | CASSLVAGTTHTDTQYF | TRBV5-6 | once | TRBJ2-3 | -
TGTGCCAGCAGCCGCGGACAGGGAGGACCCTACGAGCAGTACTTC | CASSRGQGGPYEQYF | TRBV6-6 | - | TRBJ2-7 | TRBD1
TGCGCCAGCAGCGAAGGACAGGTGAGCTCCTACGAGCAGTACTTC | CASSEGQVSSYEQYF | TRBV5-1 | few | TRBJ2-7 | TRBD1
TGTGCCTGGAGGGCCAGAACAGGTGTTAATCAGCCCCAGCATTTT | CAWRARTGVNQPQHF | TRBV30 | few | TRBJ1-5 | -
TGTGCCAGCAGTCTCTCAGGTGTTTGGGCCAAAAACATTCAGTACTTC | CASSLSGVWAKNIQYF | TRBV27 | once | TRBJ2-4 | -
TGCGCCAGCAGCGCACAGGGGGCGGTGAGTGAAAAACTGTTTTTT | CASSAQGAVSEKLFF | TRBV5-1 | - | TRBJ1-4 | TRBD1
TGTGCCAGCTTCCGCCCGGGACAGTTCTATGGCTACACCTTC | CASFRPGQFYGYTF | TRBV19 | - | TRBJ1-2 | TRBD1
TGTGCCAGCAGTAAGGAATTGGGCGATGAGCAGTTCTTC | CASSKELGDEQFF | TRBV6-4 | - | TRBJ2-1 | -